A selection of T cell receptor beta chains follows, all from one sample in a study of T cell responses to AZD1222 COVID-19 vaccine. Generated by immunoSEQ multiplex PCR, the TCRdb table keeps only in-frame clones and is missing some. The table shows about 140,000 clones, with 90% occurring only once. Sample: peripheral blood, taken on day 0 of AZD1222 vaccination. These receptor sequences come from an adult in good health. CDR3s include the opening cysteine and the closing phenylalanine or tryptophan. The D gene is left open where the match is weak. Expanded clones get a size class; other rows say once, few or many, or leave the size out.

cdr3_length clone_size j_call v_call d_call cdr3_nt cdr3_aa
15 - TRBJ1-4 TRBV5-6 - TGTGCCAGCAGCTTGAGAACAACCTGGGACGAAAAACTGTTTTTT CASSLRTTWDEKLFF
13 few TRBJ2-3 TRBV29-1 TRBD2 TGCAGCGTTGCACTAGCGGGCACAGATACGCAGTATTTT CSVALAGTDTQYF
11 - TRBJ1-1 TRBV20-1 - TGCAGTGCTACAAGAGCGGGTGAAGCTTTCTTT CSATRAGEAFF
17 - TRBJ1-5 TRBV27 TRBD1 TGTGCCAGCAGTAGGCGGCGTGCAGGGGGCGCGAGTCAGCCCCAGCATTTT CASSRRRAGGASQPQHF
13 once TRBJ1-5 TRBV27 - TGTGCCAGCAGCAGGGAGGGCAATCAGCCCCAGCATTTT CASSREGNQPQHF
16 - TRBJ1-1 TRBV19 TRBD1 TGTGCCAGTAGTATAGGAAGGGGGCAAAGATACACTGAAGCTTTCTTT CASSIGRGQRYTEAFF
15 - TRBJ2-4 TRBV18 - TGTGCCAGCTCACCATTACAACAGCTAAAAAACATTCAGTACTTC CASSPLQQLKNIQYF
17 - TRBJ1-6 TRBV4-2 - TGTGCCAGCAGCCAAGACCCGCGGGAAGGCTATAATTCACCCCTCCACTTT CASSQDPREGYNSPLHF
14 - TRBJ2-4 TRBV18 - TGTGCCAGCTCCCAAGACCTAGCCAAAAACATTCAGTACTTC CASSQDLAKNIQYF
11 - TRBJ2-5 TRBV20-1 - TGCAGTGTCCCGACGGGAGAGACCCAGTACTTC CSVPTGETQYF
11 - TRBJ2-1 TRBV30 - TGTGCCTGGAGTGTCGGGCTTGAGCAGTTCTTC CAWSVGLEQFF
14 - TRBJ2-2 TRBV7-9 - TGTGCCAGCAGCTTAAGGTTGAGCACCGGGGAGCTGTTTTTT CASSLRLSTGELFF
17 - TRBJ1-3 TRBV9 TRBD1 TGTGCCAGCAGCGCTCGAACTCCGGGACAGGGGCCGGACACCATATATTTT CASSARTPGQGPDTIYF
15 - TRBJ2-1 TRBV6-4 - TGTGCCAGCAGCAGGGGCCCAGGGAGGTTGAATGAGCAGTTCTTC CASSRGPGRLNEQFF
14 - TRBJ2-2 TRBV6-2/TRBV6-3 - TGTGCCAGCAGCCATACGAGGGGTGCCGGGGAGCTGTTTTTT CASSHTRGAGELFF
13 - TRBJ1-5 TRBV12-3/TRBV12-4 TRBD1 TGTGCCAGCAGTTTGACAGGGCCCCGGCCCCAGCATTTT CASSLTGPRPQHF
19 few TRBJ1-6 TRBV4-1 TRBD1 TGCGCCAGCAGCCAACTTGGGCCAGGGGGTATGATCAGAGGGTCACCCCTCCACTTT CASSQLGPGGMIRGSPLHF
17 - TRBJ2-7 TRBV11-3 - TGTGCCAGCAGCTGGGAATTGGACTACGGATCTTACTACGAGCAGTACTTC CASSWELDYGSYYEQYF
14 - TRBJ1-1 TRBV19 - TGTGCCAGTAGTCTTCCCCCCGGCAACACTGAAGCTTTCTTT CASSLPPGNTEAFF
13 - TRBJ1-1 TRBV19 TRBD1 TGTGCCAGTAGTCCTACAGGGGGCACTGAAGCTTTCTTT CASSPTGGTEAFF
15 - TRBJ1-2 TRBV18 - TGTGCCAGCTCACCCCCCACGGGGACGTTCTATGGCTACACCTTC CASSPPTGTFYGYTF
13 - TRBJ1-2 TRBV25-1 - TGTGCCAGCAGTGAAATTTCCAGCTATGGCTACACCTTC CASSEISSYGYTF
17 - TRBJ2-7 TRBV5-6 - TGTGCCAGCAGCAGTGGCCCCGGGGTTAGAGACCACTACGAGCAGTACTTC CASSSGPGVRDHYEQYF
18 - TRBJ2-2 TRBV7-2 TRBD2 TGTGCCAGCAGCGCCCTCAGCGGGGGGGCGGCGAACACCGGGGAGCTGTTTTTT CASSALSGGAANTGELFF
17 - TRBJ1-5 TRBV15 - TGTGCCACCAGCAGGAGACACCTTTCAGTGAGCAATCAGCCCCAGCATTTT CATSRRHLSVSNQPQHF
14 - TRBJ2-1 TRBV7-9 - TGTGCCAGCAGCTTAGGGGGGACTCACAATGAGCAGTTCTTC CASSLGGTHNEQFF
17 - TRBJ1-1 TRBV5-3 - TGTGCCAGAAGCCCCTACCCACACAGGGCCGCAAACACTGAAGCTTTCTTT CARSPYPHRAANTEAFF
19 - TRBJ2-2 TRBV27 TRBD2 TGTGCCAGCAGTCCGAAGGGGGGTTTAGCGGGGACGAACACCGGGGAGCTGTTTTTT CASSPKGGLAGTNTGELFF
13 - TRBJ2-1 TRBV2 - TGTGCCGGGGGGTCGAGGGGCGTGTATGAGCAGTTCTTC CAGGSRGVYEQFF
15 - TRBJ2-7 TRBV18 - TGTGCCAGCTCACCAAACTGGGACGTGTCCGACGAGCAGTACTTC CASSPNWDVSDEQYF
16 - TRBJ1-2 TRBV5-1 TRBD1 TGCGCCAGCAGCTACCTAAGGGGACAGGGGAACTATGGCTACACCTTC CASSYLRGQGNYGYTF
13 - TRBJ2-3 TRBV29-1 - TGCAGCGTTGGTGCTCTAGACAGAGATACGCAGTATTTT CSVGALDRDTQYF
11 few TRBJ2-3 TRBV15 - TGTGCCACCAGCAGAATAGATACGCAGTATTTT CATSRIDTQYF
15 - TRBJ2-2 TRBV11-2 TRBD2 TGTGCCAGCAGCTCGTTAGCGGGGGTCACCGGGGAGCTGTTTTTT CASSSLAGVTGELFF
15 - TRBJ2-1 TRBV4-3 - TGCGCCAGCAGCCAAGAAGGCAGGACACGGCATGAGCAGTTCTTC CASSQEGRTRHEQFF
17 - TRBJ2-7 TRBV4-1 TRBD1 TGCGCCAGCAGCCAAGATCGCGACAGGGATATCCGCTACGAGCAGTACTTC CASSQDRDRDIRYEQYF
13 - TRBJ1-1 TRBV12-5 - TGTGCTAGTGGTTTGATTACAGACACTGAAGCTTTCTTT CASGLITDTEAFF
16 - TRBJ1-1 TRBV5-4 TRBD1 TGTGCCAGCAGCCTGCTGAACAGGGGGGGGAACACTGAAGCTTTCTTT CASSLLNRGGNTEAFF
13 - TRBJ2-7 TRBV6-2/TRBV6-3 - TGTGCCAGCAGTTTGGCTTCAGGCATGGAGCAGTACTTC CASSLASGMEQYF
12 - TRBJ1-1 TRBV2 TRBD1 TGTGCCAGCAGTTTATCGACAGGGGGAGCTTTCTTT CASSLSTGGAFF
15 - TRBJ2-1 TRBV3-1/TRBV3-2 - TGTGCCAGCAGCCAAGGTAGACACTCCTACAATGAGCAGTTCTTC CASSQGRHSYNEQFF
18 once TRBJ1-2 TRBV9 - TGTGCCAGCAGCTCCCCCCAGGGAGTTCGGCGGGCAGTACATGGCTACACCTTC CASSSPQGVRRAVHGYTF
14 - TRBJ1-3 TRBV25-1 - TGTGCCAGCAGTGAAGGCCAGGGGCTTGACACCATATATTTT CASSEGQGLDTIYF
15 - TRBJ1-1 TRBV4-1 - TGCGCCAGCAGCCAAGATACGCGGGGGCACACTGAAGCTTTCTTT CASSQDTRGHTEAFF
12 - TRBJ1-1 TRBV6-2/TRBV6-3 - TGTGCCAGCAGTTACGGCACCAATGAAGCTTTCTTT CASSYGTNEAFF
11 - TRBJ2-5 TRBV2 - TGTGCCAGCAGTCTAGGAGAGACCCAGTACTTC CASSLGETQYF
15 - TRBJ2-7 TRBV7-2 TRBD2 TGTGCCAGCAGCTTAACCACTAGCGGGGTCTACGAGCAGTACTTC CASSLTTSGVYEQYF
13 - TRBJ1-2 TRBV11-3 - TGTGCCAGCAGCCTCGGGACATCTGAGGGCTACACCTTC CASSLGTSEGYTF
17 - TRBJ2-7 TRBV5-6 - TGTGCCAGCAGCTTGGGTTTGCAGCTAGGGGGATCCTACGAGCAGTACTTC CASSLGLQLGGSYEQYF
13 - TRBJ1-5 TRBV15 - TGTGCCACCGGAGAGGCTCCAGGACAGCCCCAGCATTTT CATGEAPGQPQHF
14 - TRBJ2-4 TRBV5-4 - TGTGCCAGCAGCCCAACCCAGGGGGGCAACATTCAGTACTTC CASSPTQGGNIQYF
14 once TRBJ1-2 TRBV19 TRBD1 TGTGCCAGTAGTATATTGGAGGGGGCGTATGGCTACACCTTC CASSILEGAYGYTF
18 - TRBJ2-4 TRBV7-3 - TGTGCCAGCAGCTCGTTCCGTAGCGGACTAATAGCCAAAAACATTCAGTACTTC CASSSFRSGLIAKNIQYF
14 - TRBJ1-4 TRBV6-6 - TGTGCCAGCAGTTACACTGGAGCCGCTGAAAAACTGTTTTTT CASSYTGAAEKLFF
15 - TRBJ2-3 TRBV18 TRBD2 TGTGCCAGCTCACCACTAGCGGGGAGCACAGATACGCAGTATTTT CASSPLAGSTDTQYF
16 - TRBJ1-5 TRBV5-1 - TGCGCCAGCAGCTTTGATGGCCAACTTAGCAATCAGCCCCAGCATTTT CASSFDGQLSNQPQHF
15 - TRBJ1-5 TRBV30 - TGTGCCTGGAATAATGTGGGCGCTAGCAATCAGCCCCAGCATTTT CAWNNVGASNQPQHF
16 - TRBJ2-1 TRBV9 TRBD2 TGTGCCAGCAGCTCGCAGACTAGCGGCTCCTACAATGAGCAGTTCTTC CASSSQTSGSYNEQFF
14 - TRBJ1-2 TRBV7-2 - TGTGCCAGCAGCCCCGGGGGGGGAAACTATGGCTACACCTTC CASSPGGGNYGYTF